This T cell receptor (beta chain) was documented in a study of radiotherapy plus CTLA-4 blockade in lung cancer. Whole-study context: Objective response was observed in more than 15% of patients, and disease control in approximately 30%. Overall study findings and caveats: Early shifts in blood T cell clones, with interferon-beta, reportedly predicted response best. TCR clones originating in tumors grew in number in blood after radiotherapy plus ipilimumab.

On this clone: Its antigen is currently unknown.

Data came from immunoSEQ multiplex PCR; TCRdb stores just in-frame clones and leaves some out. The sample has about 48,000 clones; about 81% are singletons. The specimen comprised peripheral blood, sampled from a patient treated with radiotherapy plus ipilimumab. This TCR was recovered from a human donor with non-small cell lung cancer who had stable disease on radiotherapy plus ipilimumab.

DNA for the CDR3: TGTGCCAGTAGCGACAGGGGGCGCTCAAACACTGAAGCTTTCTTT. Protein: CASSDRGRSNTEAFF. J is TRBJ1-1 and V is TRBV19, with TRBD1 matching 10 bases. The germline CDR1 and CDR2 sequences are LNHDA and SQIVND (reference sequence). The V and J ends lost 6 bases and 2 bases, in that order; junction bases with no gene match: 6. This CDR3 spans 15 amino acids.